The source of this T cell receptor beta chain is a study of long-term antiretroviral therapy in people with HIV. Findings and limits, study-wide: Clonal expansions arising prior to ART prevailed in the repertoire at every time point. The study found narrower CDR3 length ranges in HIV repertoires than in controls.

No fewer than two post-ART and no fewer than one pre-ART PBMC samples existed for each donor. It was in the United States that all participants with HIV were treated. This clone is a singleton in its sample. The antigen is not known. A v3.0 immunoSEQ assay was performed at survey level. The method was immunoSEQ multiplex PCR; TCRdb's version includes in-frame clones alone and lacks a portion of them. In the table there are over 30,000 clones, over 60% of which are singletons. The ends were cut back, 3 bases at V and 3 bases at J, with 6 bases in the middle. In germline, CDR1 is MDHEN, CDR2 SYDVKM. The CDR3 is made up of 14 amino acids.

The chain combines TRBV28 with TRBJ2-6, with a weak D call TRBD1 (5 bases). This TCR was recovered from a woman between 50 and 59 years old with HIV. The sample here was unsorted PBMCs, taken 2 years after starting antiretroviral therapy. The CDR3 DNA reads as TGTGCCAGCAGTTTCAGGGTTGGGGCCAACGTCCTGACTTTC. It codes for CASSFRVGANVLTF.